This paragraph reports one TCR beta chain. Its antigen is still unknown. The CDR3 is 14 residues long. V was shortened by 5 bases and J by 2 bases, with 15 bases between the two germline ends. In germline, CDR1 is DFQATT, CDR2 SNEGSKA (reference sequence). In TCRdb, the reads were re-called with MiXCR into one record per CDR3 protein. The table has 650,000 to 900,000 distinct CDR3 sequences, approximately 32% seen once. This sample is drawn from a study of T cell repertoires in cytomegalovirus infection. Background on the study: Epitope selection comprised recently identified HLA-C-restricted CMV epitopes and well-studied HLA-B-restricted CMV epitopes. Public TCR beta signatures were indicative of both CMV infection and a matching HLA type.

The material sequenced was cultured CD8+ T cells from PBMCs, taken from culture after CMV antigen stimulation. This clonotype originated in a human donor in good health (CMV status not recorded). Some clones in this sample may be carry-over from other donors' samples. This chain connects TRBV20-1 to TRBJ1-2; a possible D gene is TRBD1 (6 bases). CDR3 sequence: CSAPWRDTNYGYTF. CDR3 bases: TGCAGTGCTCCCTGGAGGGACACCAACTATGGCTACACCTTC.